Below, 12 T cell receptor beta chains from the same sample are listed, as sequenced in a study of blood T cell repertoires in COVID-19 (dated by TCRdb to about 2020). Libraries came from the immunoSEQ multiplex PCR assay. Sourced from immuneACCESS, this table was stored by TCRdb with only in-frame sequences that have V and J called. A share of the clones is absent; for the studies checked, an unresolved V gene accounts for under half, and the remainder has no known explanation. The table for this sample lists about 120,000 clones; roughly 79% of them were counted only once. The ten largest clones add up to more than 9% of the sample. The sequenced sample consisted of peripheral blood. These receptor sequences come from a human donor in a cohort sampled during active COVID-19.

The chain has TRBV7-6 and TRBJ1-3; possible D gene TRBD1, 5 bases. The CDR3 totals 13 residues. V was clipped by 1 base and J by 4 bases, with 5 bases between them. Germline CDR1 and CDR2: SGHVS and FNYEAQ. The CDR3 here is CASSLGQGNTIYF. As DNA, the CDR3 is TGTGCCAGCAGCTTAGGACAGGGAAACACCATATATTTT.

The V and J genes are TRBV6-5 and TRBJ1-2, with a possible D match to TRBD1 (5 bases). The CDR3 is 12 residues long. V gave up 6 bases and J gave up 8 bases, with 13 bases separating them. CDR1 MNHEY and CDR2 SVGAGI come from the germline V gene. The CDR3 is CASSRQPLGYTF. CDR3 DNA: TGTGCCAGCAGCAGACAGCCCCTGGGCTACACCTTC.

The CDR3 bases are TGTGCCAGCAGCTTAAGCCTACTAGCAGATACGCAGTATTTT. Its translation: CASSLSLLADTQYF. The genes are TRBV7-3 and TRBJ2-3; possible D gene TRBD2, 5 bases. Germline V CDR1 and CDR2: SGHTA, FQGTGA. The V end was cut by 1 base, the J end by 4 bases, with 9 bases between. The CDR3 consists of 14 residues.

The chain carries TRBV5-1 and TRBJ2-3; possibly TRBD2 for D (6 bases). In germline, CDR1 is SGHRS, CDR2 YFSETQ. The V end was cut by 0 bases, the J end by 1 base, with 12 bases between. The CDR3 runs to 16 residues. CDR3 sequence (DNA): TGCGCCAGCAGCTTGGTCGCGGGACCTCGCACAGATACGCAGTATTTT. Its translation is CASSLVAGPRTDTQYF.

The chain's CDR3 is CASSTGGARLSQPQHF. For the CDR3, the DNA is TGTGCCAGCAGTACAGGGGGCGCGAGGTTGAGTCAGCCCCAGCATTTT. The V gene is TRBV2, the J gene TRBJ1-5; 9 nucleotides match TRBD1. The germline CDR1 and CDR2 sequences are SNHLY and FYNNEI. Germline trimming cut 5 bases from V and 6 bases from J; bases unmatched to any gene: 11. The CDR3 contains 16 residues.

The chain carries TRBV6-5 and TRBJ1-2; TRBD1 might be the D (5 bases). This CDR3 is built from 12 residues. Trimming stripped 7 bases from V and 4 bases from J, with 10 bases between. Germline V gene data show CDR1 as MNHEY and CDR2 as SVGAGI. The CDR3 DNA is TGTGCCAGCATGGGACTGACCTATGGCTACACCTTC. Translating it yields CASMGLTYGYTF.

The chain joins TRBV7-8 to TRBJ2-4; D is undetermined. Trimming shortened V by 5 bases and J by 4 bases, and 12 bases separated the two germline ends. This CDR3 region has 14 residues. Germline CDR1 and CDR2: SGHVS and FQNEAQ. The CDR3 sequence: CASSPRVQKNIQYF. For the CDR3, the DNA is TGTGCCAGCAGCCCCCGGGTCCAGAAAAACATTCAGTACTTC.

The rearrangement joins TRBV7-2 to TRBJ2-7; the match to TRBD2 covers 10 bases. Germline CDR1 SGHTA, CDR2 FQGNSA. With V trimmed by 5 bases and J by 2 bases, 6 bases remained unmatched. The CDR3 is 15 amino acids. The CDR3 reads CASSLGTSVTYEQYF. The CDR3 DNA is TGTGCCAGCAGCCTCGGGACTAGCGTAACCTACGAGCAGTACTTC.

The J gene is TRBJ2-6, the V gene TRBV7-9, with 7 bases aligning to TRBD2. Germline trimming cut 4 bases from V and 0 bases from J; bases unmatched to any gene: 0. CDR1 and CDR2 (germline): SEHNR, FQNEAQ (reference sequence). The CDR3 consists of 15 residues. The CDR3 region has the DNA TGTGCCAGCAGCTCGGGGGGCTCTGGGGCCAACGTCCTGACTTTC. As protein: CASSSGGSGANVLTF.

The V and J genes are TRBV7-9 and TRBJ2-2; D possibly corresponds to TRBD2 (6 bases). The CDR3 contains 14 residues. V lost 8 bases and J 4 bases, leaving 14 bases between the germline ends. Germline-derived CDR1 and CDR2 are SEHNR and FQNEAQ (reference sequence). This CDR3 is CASPGLSPTGELFF. CDR3 sequence (DNA): TGTGCCAGCCCGGGACTTTCTCCCACCGGGGAGCTGTTTTTT. Full variable domain (rest looked up from reference TRBV7-9 and TRBJ2-2): DTGVSQNPRHKITKRGQNVTFRCDPISEHNRLYWYRQTLGQGPEFLTYFQNEAQLEKSRLLSDRFSAERPKGSFSTLEIQRTEQGDSAMYLCASPGLSPTGELFFGEGSRLTVL.

Here the CDR3 reads CASSLGTSSYNEQFF. The DNA of the CDR3 is TGTGCCAGCAGCTTAGGGACTAGCTCCTACAATGAGCAGTTCTTC. The chain couples TRBV7-2 to TRBJ2-1, with 7 bases lining up with TRBD2. Per the germline V gene, CDR1 is SGHTA and CDR2 is FQGNSA. The CDR3 contains 15 residues. J was trimmed by 0 bases and V by 1 base; bases with no gene match: 0.

The chain combines TRBV19 with TRBJ2-7; TRBD2 aligns across 14 bases. This CDR3 is 14 amino acids long. The J segment lost 10 bases and the V segment lost 4 bases, leaving 6 bases of the junction unmatched. CDR1 and CDR2 from the germline V gene are LNHDA and SQIVND (reference sequence). CDR3 protein: CASSRGLAGDYQYF. The CDR3 coding sequence is TGTGCCAGTAGTAGGGGACTAGCGGGAGATTATCAGTACTTC.